This T cell receptor (beta chain) was observed in a study of cytomegalovirus exposure and HLA in healthy donors. Whole-study context: Early on, a data release was issued that held 80 million or so unique TCRs from HLA-typed donors. The Caucasian-associated ancestry cluster held 80% to 90% of 398 genotyped donors. Whole-study findings and limits: When the data were analyzed later, several of the most significant clusters appeared to be linked to common viral pathogens.

Germline V gene data show CDR1 as SGHNT and CDR2 as YYREEE (reference sequence). The CDR3 runs 17 residues. Trimming took 4 bases from V and 3 from J; bases not matched to a gene: 11. As for this clone: What it binds is unknown.

The PCR contained 60 Vbeta and 13 Jbeta primers. The protocol was immunoSEQ multiplex PCR, while the TCRdb copy is restricted to in-frame clones and leaves out a portion. The sample has 120,000 or so clones, under 85% seen once; the top ten hold about 9.1%. The donors (healthy individuals) were bone marrow donors. Sequenced: PBMCs. The sequence was obtained from a woman aged 45-65 years in good health and CMV-seropositive. V is TRBV5-4 and J is TRBJ2-1; 9 bases are a match to TRBD2. Here the CDR3 DNA reads TGTGCCAGCAGCCCGAAAATAGCGGGAGCTTTCTACAATGAGCAGTTCTTC. Translation: CASSPKIAGAFYNEQFF.